The 6 T cell receptor beta chains below all came from one sample that was sequenced in a study of blood T cell repertoires in COVID-19. Measured with immunoSEQ multiplex PCR; TCRdb has only the in-frame clones, and not every one. The sample yields some 300,000 clones, about 87% seen once. Specimen: peripheral blood. The receptors stem from an older man with acute or convalescent COVID-19.

The V and J genes are TRBV3-1 (or the pseudogene TRBV3-2) and TRBJ2-1; 7 bases agree with TRBD2. The germline V gene has CDR1 LGHDT and CDR2 YNNKEL (reference sequence). Trimming cost V 4 bases and J 2 bases; bases outside gene matches: 5. This CDR3 has 15 residues. CDR3 nucleotides: TGTGCCAGCAGCCTAGCGGGTCCAACCTACAATGAGCAGTTCTTC. It yields the protein CASSLAGPTYNEQFF.

The chain joins TRBV3-1 (or the pseudogene TRBV3-2) to TRBJ1-2, with no clear D. Trimming removed 1 base at V and 5 bases at J, with 8 bases between. This CDR3 comprises 13 residues. Germline V gene data show CDR1 as LGHDT and CDR2 as YNNKEL (reference sequence). Here the CDR3 DNA reads TGTGCCAGCAGCCAAGGGCTGCAATATGGCTACACCTTC. It specifies CASSQGLQYGYTF.

The V and J genes are TRBV6-5 and TRBJ2-7, with D perhaps matching TRBD2 (5 bases). This CDR3 has 15 residues. Between the trimmed V and J ends, which lost 4 bases and 2 bases, there was a span of 15 bases. The germline V gene has CDR1 MNHEY and CDR2 SVGAGI. The CDR3 here is CASSFLRVGTYEQYF. The CDR3 DNA is TGTGCCAGCAGTTTTCTGAGGGTGGGGACCTACGAGCAGTACTTC.

The chain couples TRBV9 to TRBJ2-2, with D possibly matching TRBD2 (6 bases). Trimming removed 1 base from V and 3 bases from J, with 13 bases in between. The length of the CDR3 is 16 residues. The germline CDR1 and CDR2 sequences are SGDLS and YYNGEE. The DNA for the CDR3 is TGTGCCAGCAGCGTAACCCCGGGACTTGACACCGGGGAGCTGTTTTTT. Its translation: CASSVTPGLDTGELFF.

The CDR3 reads CAWTTMNTEAFF. CDR3 DNA: TGTGCCTGGACCACAATGAACACTGAAGCTTTCTTT. V usage is TRBV30 and J usage is TRBJ1-1; D is uncertain. The ends were cut back, 4 bases at V and 0 bases at J, with 6 bases in the middle. CDR1 and CDR2 (germline): GTSNPN, SVGIG (reference sequence). There are 12 residues in the CDR3.

The gene calls are TRBV19 and TRBJ2-7; 13 positions match TRBD2. The CDR3 contains 17 residues. V was pared by 5 bases and J by 5 bases, with 12 bases of the junction left unmatched. Per germline, CDR1 LNHDA and CDR2 SQIVND (reference sequence). CDR3 sequence reads: CASSAPGLAGEINEQYF. For the CDR3, the DNA is TGTGCCAGTAGTGCACCCGGACTAGCGGGAGAAATCAACGAGCAGTACTTC.